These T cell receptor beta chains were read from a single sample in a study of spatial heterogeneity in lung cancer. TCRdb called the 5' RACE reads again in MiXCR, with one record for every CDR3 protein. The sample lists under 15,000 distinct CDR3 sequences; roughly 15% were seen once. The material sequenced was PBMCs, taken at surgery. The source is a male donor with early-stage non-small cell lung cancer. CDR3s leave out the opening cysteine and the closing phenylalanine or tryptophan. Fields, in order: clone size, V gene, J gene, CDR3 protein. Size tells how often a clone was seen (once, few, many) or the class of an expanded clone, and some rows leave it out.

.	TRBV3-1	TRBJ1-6	ASSPQGYNSPLH
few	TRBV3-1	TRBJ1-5	ASSQEWGPQH
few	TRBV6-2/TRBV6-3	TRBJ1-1	ASSYSSGGMVNTEAF
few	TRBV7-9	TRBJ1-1	ASSLPAAAAEAF
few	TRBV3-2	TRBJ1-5	ASSQGRTNQPQH
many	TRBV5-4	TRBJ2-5	ASSPRLAGNQETQY
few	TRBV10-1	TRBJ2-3	ASSGLAGGDTQY
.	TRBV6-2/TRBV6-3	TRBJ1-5	ASRDLQGVYSNQPQH
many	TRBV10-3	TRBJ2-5	AISEAGGQETQY
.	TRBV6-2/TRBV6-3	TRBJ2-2	ASSPQGITGELF
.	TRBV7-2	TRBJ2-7	ASSLRRDGYEQY
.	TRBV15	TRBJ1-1	ATTPREALTEAF
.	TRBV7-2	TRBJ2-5	ASSLVGSAQETQY
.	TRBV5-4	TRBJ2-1	ASSPGSQGDSYNEQF
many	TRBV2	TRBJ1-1	ASSDRKGNTEAF
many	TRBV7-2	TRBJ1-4	ASSLRGGGGTNEKLF
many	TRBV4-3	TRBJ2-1	ASSQGPGTGQF
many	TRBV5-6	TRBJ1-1	ASSWGGTEAF
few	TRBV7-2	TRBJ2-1	ASSSFGSGNEQF
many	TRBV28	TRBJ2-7	ASSILDRFYEQY
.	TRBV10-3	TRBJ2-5	AIGLERQETQY
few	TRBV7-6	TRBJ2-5	ASSFGETQY
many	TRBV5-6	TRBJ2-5	ASSSNRVSWKTQY
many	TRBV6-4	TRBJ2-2	ASSDPSAENTGELF
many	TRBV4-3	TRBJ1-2	ASSRFGQYGYT
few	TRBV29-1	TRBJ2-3	SVAPGQELDTQY
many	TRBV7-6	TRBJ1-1	ASSPNTVTEAF
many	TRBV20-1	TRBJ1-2	SAVVSGWYGYT
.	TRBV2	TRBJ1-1	ASSDREGVEAF
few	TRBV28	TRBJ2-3	ASSGSTDTQY
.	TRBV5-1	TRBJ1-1	ASSFWGRNTEAF
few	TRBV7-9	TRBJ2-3	ASSPPERGTDTQY
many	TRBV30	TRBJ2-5	AWSVWDRVKTQY
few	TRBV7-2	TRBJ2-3	ASSPLPTDTQY
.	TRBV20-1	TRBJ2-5	SAVRAQETQY
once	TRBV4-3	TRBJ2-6	ASSQGTSGANVVT
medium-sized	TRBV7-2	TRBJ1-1	ASSSGLGGAEAF
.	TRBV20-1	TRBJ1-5	SAKGSSNQPQH
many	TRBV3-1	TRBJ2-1	ASSQDSPLSADEQF
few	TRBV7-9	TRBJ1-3	ASRAISGNTIY
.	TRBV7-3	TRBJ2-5	ASSLGTQGARETQY
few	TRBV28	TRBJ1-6	ASSLADRVGSPLH
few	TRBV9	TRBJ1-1	ASSRTGGTEAF
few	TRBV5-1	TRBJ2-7	ASSSSGGYSYEQY
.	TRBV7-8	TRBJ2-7	ASSLTGPSYEQY
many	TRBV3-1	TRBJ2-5	ASSQNHGRETQY
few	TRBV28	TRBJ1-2	ASSLFPVGYT
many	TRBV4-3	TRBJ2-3	ASSQDFSTDTQY
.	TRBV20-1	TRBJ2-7	SAPVGYEQY
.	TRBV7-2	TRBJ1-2	ASSFTQGTYGYT
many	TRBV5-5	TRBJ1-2	ASSLGGTDYGYT
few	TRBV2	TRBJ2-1	ASSVQGLGSYNEQF
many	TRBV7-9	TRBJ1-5	ASSSSAPGNQPQH
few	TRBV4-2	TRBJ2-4	ASSQRQGGQNIQY
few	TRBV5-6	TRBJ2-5	ASSPWDREETQY